These 13 T cell receptor beta chains came from one sample sequenced in a study of T cells of healthy individuals. TCRdb recomputed calls from the 5' RACE reads with MiXCR, one row per CDR3 protein. Found here are tens of thousands of distinct CDR3 sequences, about 14% of them singletons; the top ten hold around 16%. These receptors originate from a human donor in good health.

This clonotype appeared a few times. The chain carries TRBV9 and TRBJ2-3; D unclear. V shed 4 bases and J shed 4 bases, with 10 bases lying between them. The CDR3 length is 13 residues. From germline, CDR1 is SGDLS and CDR2 YYNGEE. CDR3: CASSPQVADTQYF. The CDR3 DNA is TGTGCCAGCAGCCCCCAGGTGGCAGATACGCAGTATTTT.

This clonotype came up many times. The chain couples TRBV5-6 to TRBJ2-5, with D possibly TRBD2 on 6 matching bases. Deletions cut 3 bases from V and 3 bases from J, with 12 bases between. CDR3 size: 14 residues. CDR1 and CDR2 (germline): SGHDT, YYEEEE. CDR3 sequence (DNA): TGTGCCAGCAGCTCCAATAGCGGAAAAGAGACCCAGTACTTC. Its translation: CASSSNSGKETQYF.

The chain joins TRBV7-2 to TRBJ2-7; TRBD1 matches 11 bases. This CDR3 has 15 amino acids. Trimming cost V 4 bases and J 4 bases; bases outside gene matches: 6. CDR1 and CDR2 from the germline V gene are SGHTA and FQGNSA. CDR3 sequence (DNA): TGTGCCAGCAGCTCTCGGACAGGGGGCATATACGAGCAGTACTTC. This gives the protein CASSSRTGGIYEQYF.

A few counts support this clonotype. The genes are TRBV11-2 and TRBJ1-6, with TRBD1 matching 9 bases. This CDR3 contains 14 residues. V trimming: 4 bases; J trimming: 7 bases; junction bases outside the gene matches: 2. From germline, CDR1 is SGHAT and CDR2 FQNNGV. CDR3 amino acids: CASSSTGGNSPLHF. For the CDR3, the DNA is TGTGCCAGCAGCTCGACAGGGGGGAATTCACCCCTCCACTTT. Filled out from reference TRBV11-2 and TRBJ1-6, the complete variable domain reads EAGVAQSPRYKIIEKRQSVAFWCNPISGHATLYWYQQILGQGPKLLIQFQNNGVVDDSQLPKDRFSAERLKGVDSTLKIQPAKLEDSAVYLCASSSTGGNSPLHFGNGTRLTVT.

This clonotype was recorded many times. The V and J genes are TRBV12-3 or TRBV12-4 and TRBJ1-2, with 7 bases that match TRBD1. The CDR3 is made up of 15 amino acids. V gave up 3 bases and J gave up 7 bases; unmatched junction bases: 11. DNA for the CDR3: TGTGCCAGCAGTTTGCGCACAGGGGTGCAGGCTGGCTACACCTTC. Its protein product is CASSLRTGVQAGYTF.

Many counts were recorded for this clonotype. This chain joins TRBV20-1 and TRBJ2-3; D unclear. V shed 2 bases and J shed 2 bases, with 11 bases lying between them. The CDR3 is 14 residues long. The V gene's germline CDR1 is DFQATT and CDR2 SNEGSKA (reference sequence). Written as DNA, the CDR3 is TGCAGTGCTAGACTTGAACCCCCCACAGATACGCAGTATTTT. As protein: CSARLEPPTDTQYF.

This clonotype was seen a single time. The rearrangement links TRBV2 to TRBJ2-4; D possibly corresponds to TRBD2 (6 bases). This CDR3 is built from 14 residues. Trimming took off 5 bases at V and 8 bases at J, with 16 bases between the two ends. The V gene's germline CDR1 is SNHLY and CDR2 FYNNEI. Here the CDR3 reads CASSQRAGGDIQYF. CDR3 in DNA: TGTGCCAGCAGTCAGAGAGCAGGCGGGGACATTCAGTACTTC.

V usage is TRBV19 and J usage is TRBJ2-5, with 10 bases matching TRBD2. V trimming: 6 bases; J trimming: 5 bases; junction bases outside the gene matches: 9. Germline values: CDR1 LNHDA, CDR2 SQIVND (reference sequence). The CDR3 sequence is 15 residues long. CDR3 loop: CASSWLAGAEETQYF. In nucleotides, the CDR3 is TGTGCCAGTAGCTGGCTAGCGGGAGCCGAGGAGACCCAGTACTTC. The full variable domain, rest sourced from reference TRBV19 and TRBJ2-5, is DGGITQSPKYLFRKEGQNVTLSCEQNLNHDAMYWYRQDPGQGLRLIYYSQIVNDFQKGDIAEGYSVSREKKESFPLTVTSAQKNPTAFYLCASSWLAGAEETQYFGPGTRLLVL.

This clonotype showed up just a few times. The chain has TRBV24-1 and TRBJ2-5; TRBD2 matches at 10 bases. V shed 1 base, J shed 5 bases, and the junction held 3 bases outside the gene matches. The length of the CDR3 is 15 residues. Germline V gene sequence: CDR1 KGHDR, CDR2 SFDVKD. CDR3 DNA sequence: TGTGCCACCAGTGATTTAGCGGGAGGGCTGGAGACCCAGTACTTC. Protein sequence: CATSDLAGGLETQYF.

This clonotype was observed at least ten times. V is TRBV20-1 and J is TRBJ1-2, with D possibly being TRBD1 (6 bases). The CDR3 spans 12 residues. Trimming shortened V by 6 bases and J by 3 bases, and 11 bases separated the two germline ends. Germline V CDR1 and CDR2: DFQATT, SNEGSKA (reference sequence). The CDR3 DNA sequence: TGCAGTGCCACCGGACAGTACTATGGCTACACCTTC. Its translation is CSATGQYYGYTF.

The V call is TRBV5-6, the J call TRBJ2-1; 15 positions agree with TRBD2. V trimming: 5 bases; J trimming: 3 bases; junction bases outside the gene matches: 3. The CDR3 is made up of 16 amino acids. Germline V gene lookup returns CDR1 SGHDT and CDR2 YYEEEE. The CDR3 region is CASRRTSGGDYNEQFF. DNA of the CDR3: TGTGCCAGCAGGCGGACTAGCGGGGGGGACTACAATGAGCAGTTCTTC.

This clonotype was observed a handful of times. The rearrangement links TRBV20-1 to TRBJ2-7, with D hard to call. CDR3 length equals 12 residues. V gave up 6 bases and J gave up 1 base, with 10 bases separating them. The germline CDR1 and CDR2 sequences are DFQATT and SNEGSKA (reference sequence). The CDR3 DNA reads as TGCAGTGCGATAGTTGGGTCCTACGAGCAGTACTTC. It translates to CSAIVGSYEQYF.

This clonotype was counted at least ten times. V and J are TRBV9 and TRBJ2-1; no reliable D call. Trimming stripped 4 bases from V and 5 bases from J, with 13 bases between. Germline loops: CDR1 SGDLS, CDR2 YYNGEE. The CDR3 runs 14 residues. CDR3 protein: CASSTSGSDNEQFF. The DNA of the CDR3 is TGTGCCAGCAGCACCTCGGGTTCGGACAATGAGCAGTTCTTC.